The rows below give T cell receptor beta chains drawn from one sample of a study of early T cells in non-severe SARS-CoV-2 infection. One entry per CDR3 protein results from TCRdb running MiXCR on the 5' RACE reads. The sample contains fewer than 120,000 distinct CDR3 sequences, roughly an eighth of which appear only once. Source: whole blood, taken at baseline. All receptors come from an adult who was a healthcare worker with PCR-confirmed SARS-CoV-2 infection or an uninfected control (not recorded which). Each CDR3 is given with its conserved first and last residue. The order of the fields is D gene, V gene, J gene, clone size, CDR3 DNA, CDR3 protein. A D gene is named only where the DNA matches it firmly. Some rows mark clone size as missing; the rest say once, few, many or name a class of expanded clone.

D: -
V: TRBV6-1
J: TRBJ2-1
size: few
DNA: TGTGCCAGCAGTGAATCGTTCTTATCCCATGAGCAGTTCTTC
CDR3: CASSESFLSHEQFF

D: TRBD1
V: TRBV5-1
J: TRBJ2-5
size: few
DNA: TGCGCCAGCAGCTTGTTCGGGACAGGGATGCAAGAGACCCAGTACTTC
CDR3: CASSLFGTGMQETQYF

D: TRBD2
V: TRBV7-2
J: TRBJ2-1
size: -
DNA: TGTGCCAGCAGCTCCGCACTAGCGGGATTTGGAGAGCAGTTCTTC
CDR3: CASSSALAGFGEQFF

D: -
V: TRBV2
J: TRBJ2-5
size: many
DNA: TGTGCCAGCAGTGAAGACATGGGGGAGACCCAGTACTTC
CDR3: CASSEDMGETQYF

D: -
V: TRBV20-1
J: TRBJ1-2
size: -
DNA: TGCAGTGCTAGAGATCGGGCAGGTGGAACTTACTATGGCTACACCTTC
CDR3: CSARDRAGGTYYGYTF

D: -
V: TRBV12-3/TRBV12-4
J: TRBJ2-1
size: many
DNA: TGTGCCAGCAGTTTAGCGGAAGGGTATGAGCAGTTCTTC
CDR3: CASSLAEGYEQFF

D: TRBD2
V: TRBV19
J: TRBJ2-7
size: -
DNA: TGTGCCAGTAGTATCCCCGGGAGGGGATCCTACGAGCAGTACTTC
CDR3: CASSIPGRGSYEQYF

D: -
V: TRBV5-1
J: TRBJ1-1
size: few
DNA: TGCGCCAGCAGAACCCCCGGGACGAACACTGAAGCTTTCTTT
CDR3: CASRTPGTNTEAFF

D: -
V: TRBV29-1
J: TRBJ2-2
size: -
DNA: TGCAGCGTTGAAGGGCCCCAGGGTATCGGGGAGCTGTTTTTT
CDR3: CSVEGPQGIGELFF

D: -
V: TRBV3-1
J: TRBJ2-5
size: many
DNA: TGTGCCAGCAGCCAAGATTTGGGGGGCCAAGAGACCCAGTACTTC
CDR3: CASSQDLGGQETQYF

D: TRBD1
V: TRBV7-9
J: TRBJ2-5
size: many
DNA: TGTGCCAGCAGCCCTCCCCGACAGGGAGAAGAGACCCAGTACTTC
CDR3: CASSPPRQGEETQYF

D: -
V: TRBV2
J: TRBJ1-1
size: -
DNA: TGTGCCAGCAGCTCAGACCGACTTGAAGCTTTCTTT
CDR3: CASSSDRLEAFF

D: TRBD1
V: TRBV7-3
J: TRBJ1-1
size: few
DNA: TGTGCCAGCAGCTTAATAGGGGGCTTGAACACTGAAGCTTTCTTT
CDR3: CASSLIGGLNTEAFF

D: TRBD1
V: TRBV29-1
J: TRBJ2-7
size: -
DNA: TGCAGCGTTGCAGGGGGCGATTACGAGCAGTACTTC
CDR3: CSVAGGDYEQYF

D: -
V: TRBV12-3/TRBV12-4
J: TRBJ1-1
size: -
DNA: TGTGCCAGCAGTTTCCGGCCAGGAACGAACACTGAAGCTTTCTTT
CDR3: CASSFRPGTNTEAFF

D: -
V: TRBV12-3/TRBV12-4
J: TRBJ2-2
size: few
DNA: TGTACCAGCAGTCCGACAGGCGCTCACACCGGGGAGCTGTTTTTT
CDR3: CTSSPTGAHTGELFF

D: -
V: TRBV3-2
J: TRBJ2-7
size: -
DNA: TGTGCCAGCAGCCCCTCCTCAGAAGTCGACTACGAGCAGTACTTC
CDR3: CASSPSSEVDYEQYF

D: TRBD1
V: TRBV18
J: TRBJ2-2
size: -
DNA: TGTGCCAGCTCACCATTGAGGACAGGGACAAGCACCGGGGAGCTGTTTTTT
CDR3: CASSPLRTGTSTGELFF

D: TRBD1
V: TRBV20-1
J: TRBJ1-2
size: few
DNA: TGCAGTGCTAGAGATCAGGACAGGGGAAACTACGGCTACACCTTC
CDR3: CSARDQDRGNYGYTF

D: TRBD1
V: TRBV29-1
J: TRBJ2-7
size: -
DNA: TGCAGCGTTGAAGGCCAGGGGGAATACGAGCAGTACTTC
CDR3: CSVEGQGEYEQYF

D: TRBD1
V: TRBV3-1
J: TRBJ2-1
size: many
DNA: TGTGCCAGCAGCCAAGAGCTGGACAGGTCCTACAATGAGCAGTTCTTC
CDR3: CASSQELDRSYNEQFF

D: TRBD2
V: TRBV7-9
J: TRBJ2-1
size: many
DNA: TGTGCCAGCAGCCCGGGACTAGCCAACTACAATGAGCAGTTCTTC
CDR3: CASSPGLANYNEQFF

D: TRBD1
V: TRBV10-1
J: TRBJ2-7
size: few
DNA: TGCGCCAGCAGTACAGGGGGCTCCTACGAGCAGTACTTC
CDR3: CASSTGGSYEQYF

D: -
V: TRBV20-1
J: TRBJ1-2
size: few
DNA: TGCAGTGCTAGAGATACAGGAGACTATGGCTACACCTTC
CDR3: CSARDTGDYGYTF

D: -
V: TRBV10-3
J: TRBJ2-2
size: -
DNA: TGTGCCATCAGTGAGATCAAGTACACCGGGGAGCTGTTTTTT
CDR3: CAISEIKYTGELFF

D: TRBD1
V: TRBV12-5
J: TRBJ1-1
size: -
DNA: TGTGCTAGTGGTGCTCACCGGGACAGGGGGCATACTGAAGCTTTCTTT
CDR3: CASGAHRDRGHTEAFF

D: TRBD2
V: TRBV6-1
J: TRBJ2-1
size: -
DNA: TGTGCCAGCAGCACAGGGACTAGCGGGAGAAACGAGCAGTTCTTC
CDR3: CASSTGTSGRNEQFF

D: -
V: TRBV28
J: TRBJ1-4
size: -
DNA: TGTGCCAGCAGTAACCCTGTGACTAATGAAAAACTGTTTTTT
CDR3: CASSNPVTNEKLFF

D: TRBD2
V: TRBV20-1
J: TRBJ2-7
size: -
DNA: TGCAGTGCTAGACTAGCGGGCGAATCCTACGAGCAGTACTTC
CDR3: CSARLAGESYEQYF

D: -
V: TRBV6-2/TRBV6-3
J: TRBJ2-2
size: -
DNA: TGTGCCAGCATCAGAGGGACCACCGGGGAGCTGTTTTTT
CDR3: CASIRGTTGELFF

D: TRBD1
V: TRBV12-3/TRBV12-4
J: TRBJ1-6
size: few
DNA: TGTGCCAGCAGCCCTAGGACAGGGGGCAGGAATTCACCCCTCCACTTT
CDR3: CASSPRTGGRNSPLHF

D: TRBD1
V: TRBV29-1
J: TRBJ1-4
size: -
DNA: TGCAGCGCACAGGGGAGTGAAAAACTGTTTTTT
CDR3: CSAQGSEKLFF

D: -
V: TRBV20-1
J: TRBJ2-7
size: many
DNA: TGCAGTGCTAAAACGACCGGAAGCTCCTACGAGCAGTACTTC
CDR3: CSAKTTGSSYEQYF

D: -
V: TRBV29-1
J: TRBJ1-5
size: few
DNA: TGCAGCGTTGAAACCGGGGTGGGGCAGCCCCAGCATTTT
CDR3: CSVETGVGQPQHF

D: -
V: TRBV7-9
J: TRBJ2-3
size: -
DNA: TGTGCCAGCAGCTTATATACGGGGTCTACGCAGTATTTT
CDR3: CASSLYTGSTQYF

D: -
V: TRBV7-3
J: TRBJ2-6
size: many
DNA: TGTGCCAGCAGCTCCCCCTCCTATGACGGACTCTCTGGGGCCAACGTCCTGACTTTC
CDR3: CASSSPSYDGLSGANVLTF

D: -
V: TRBV30
J: TRBJ2-3
size: many
DNA: TGTGCCTGCAAGTCGATTCGTGCTTATAGCACAGATACGCAGTATTTT
CDR3: CACKSIRAYSTDTQYF

D: -
V: TRBV7-2
J: TRBJ2-7
size: many
DNA: TGTGCCAGCAGCTTAGGTAGGGGGGCCTACGAGCAGTACTTC
CDR3: CASSLGRGAYEQYF

D: TRBD1
V: TRBV19
J: TRBJ2-6
size: -
DNA: TGTGCCAGTAGTAGGAGGGACAGGGGTTCGGGGGCCAACGTCCTGACTTTC
CDR3: CASSRRDRGSGANVLTF

D: -
V: TRBV2
J: TRBJ2-3
size: few
DNA: TGTGCCAGCTCAGCGGAGGCCACAGATACGCAGTATTTT
CDR3: CASSAEATDTQYF

D: -
V: TRBV30
J: TRBJ1-4
size: few
DNA: TGTGCCTGGGCACAGGTCAATCTTCCAAAACTGTTTTTT
CDR3: CAWAQVNLPKLFF

D: TRBD2
V: TRBV7-9
J: TRBJ2-5
size: many
DNA: TGTGCCAGCAGCCCTACTGGACTAGCGGGACAAGAGACCCAGTACTTC
CDR3: CASSPTGLAGQETQYF

D: -
V: TRBV4-1
J: TRBJ2-7
size: many
DNA: TGCGCCAGCAGCCAAGTGGGGGGCCGCGAGCAGTACTTC
CDR3: CASSQVGGREQYF

D: -
V: TRBV12-5
J: TRBJ2-3
size: -
DNA: TGTGCTAGTGGTTTGATGACAGATACGCAGTATTTT
CDR3: CASGLMTDTQYF

D: -
V: TRBV29-1
J: TRBJ1-4
size: -
DNA: TGCAGCGTCCTCAGCCCAACTAATGAAAAACTGTTTTTT
CDR3: CSVLSPTNEKLFF

D: TRBD1
V: TRBV9
J: TRBJ1-2
size: few
DNA: TGTGCCAGCAGCGTAGGGGGACAGGACGTTCAAGGCTACACCTTC
CDR3: CASSVGGQDVQGYTF

D: -
V: TRBV7-3
J: TRBJ1-2
size: -
DNA: TGTGCCAGCAGCCCCGATGGGGCGGAAGGCTACACCTTC
CDR3: CASSPDGAEGYTF

D: -
V: TRBV5-4
J: TRBJ1-4
size: few
DNA: TGTGCCAGCACCTCGGACAGAGCTAATGAAAAACTGTTTTTT
CDR3: CASTSDRANEKLFF

D: TRBD1
V: TRBV5-1
J: TRBJ2-5
size: few
DNA: TGCGCCAGCAGCCATGGGACAGGGGAGGAGACCCAGTACTTC
CDR3: CASSHGTGEETQYF